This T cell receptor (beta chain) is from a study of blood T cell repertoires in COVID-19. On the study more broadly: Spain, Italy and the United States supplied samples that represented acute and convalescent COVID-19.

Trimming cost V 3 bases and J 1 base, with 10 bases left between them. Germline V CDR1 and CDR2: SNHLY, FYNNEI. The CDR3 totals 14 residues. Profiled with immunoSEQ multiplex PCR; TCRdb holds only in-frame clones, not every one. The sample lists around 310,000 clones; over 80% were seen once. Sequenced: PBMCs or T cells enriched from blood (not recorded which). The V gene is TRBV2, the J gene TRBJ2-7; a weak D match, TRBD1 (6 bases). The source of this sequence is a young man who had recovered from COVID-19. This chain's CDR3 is CASSEGHLSYEQYF. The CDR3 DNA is TGTGCCAGCAGTGAGGGACACCTTTCCTACGAGCAGTACTTC.